Shown below are 27 T cell receptor beta chains from a single sample sequenced in a study of human T cells and chemical hapten exposure. Regarding time point: healthy volunteer bleed at 2 weeks. Whole blood that had not been fractionated was the source of extracted total RNA. MiXCR was run by TCRdb on the RACE reads, yielding one entry per CDR3 protein. The table includes some 90,000 distinct CDR3 sequences, roughly 8.5% detected once. Specimen: whole blood. Source of these receptors: a female donor in good health. Some clones in this sample may be carry-over from other donors' samples.

By share, this clonotype ranks as medium-sized (0.01 to 0.1%). The chain joins TRBV6-5 to TRBJ2-4, with TRBD2 as a possible D gene (5 bases). The germline CDR1 and CDR2 sequences are MNHEY and SVGAGI. Between the trimmed V and J ends, which lost 5 bases and 1 base, there was a span of 6 bases. CDR3 size: 13 residues. The chain's CDR3 is CASSPGAKNIQYF. DNA for the CDR3: TGTGCCAGCAGTCCGGGGGCCAAAAACATTCAGTACTTC.

The chain couples TRBV12-3 or TRBV12-4 to TRBJ1-5, with D unclear. This CDR3 contains 15 residues. V was shortened by 3 bases and J by 0 bases, with 9 bases between the two germline ends. The chain's CDR3 is CASSFSGDSNQPQHF. DNA of the CDR3: TGTGCCAGCAGTTTTTCCGGGGATAGCAATCAGCCCCAGCATTTT.

The chain uses TRBV29-1 and TRBJ2-3; D unresolved. Trimming stripped 5 bases from V and 3 bases from J, with 9 bases between. Germline V lookup: CDR1 SQVTM, CDR2 ANQGSEA. This CDR3 contains 12 residues. DNA for the CDR3: TGCAGCGTTTTTACGGGTACAGATACGCAGTATTTT. Translated: CSVFTGTDTQYF.

This clonotype was observed a few times. The rearrangement links TRBV11-2 to TRBJ1-2; no definite D call. This CDR3 has 13 amino acids. Germline CDR1 and CDR2: SGHAT and FQNNGV. V lost 5 bases and J lost 1, with 8 bases in between. CDR3 in DNA: TGTGCCAGCAGCCGGGGTTATAACTATGGCTACACCTTC. Residues: CASSRGYNYGYTF.

The gene calls are TRBV6-5 and TRBJ1-4, with 7 nucleotides matching TRBD1. Germline assignment: CDR1 MNHEY and CDR2 SVGAGI. Germline trimming cut 5 bases from V and 7 bases from J; bases unmatched to any gene: 7. The CDR3 has 14 residues. CDR3 coding DNA: TGTGCCAGCAGTCAACAGGGGAGGGGTGAAAAACTGTTTTTT. This translates into CASSQQGRGEKLFF.

The chain uses TRBV6-5 and TRBJ1-1, with unresolved D. Germline CDR1 reads MNHEY; CDR2 reads SVGAGI. The V end lost 6 bases, the J end lost 0 bases, and 11 bases lay between the germline ends. CDR3 length: 14 amino acids. The CDR3 sequence is CASSPTRMNTEAFF. As DNA, the CDR3 is TGTGCCAGCAGCCCTACCAGGATGAACACTGAAGCTTTCTTT.

This clonotype was recorded many times. The chain uses TRBV20-1 and TRBJ2-1; 13 bases align to TRBD2. Germline values: CDR1 DFQATT, CDR2 SNEGSKA (reference sequence). V shed 6 bases and J 2 bases; nucleotides not matched to a gene: 16. The length of the CDR3 is 19 residues. CDR3 residues: CSARVEGLAGEGTYNEQFF. In DNA, the CDR3 is TGCAGTGCCAGGGTAGAAGGACTAGCGGGAGAAGGGACCTACAATGAGCAGTTCTTC.

The chain links TRBV12-3 or TRBV12-4 to TRBJ1-1; D possibly corresponds to TRBD1 (6 bases). The CDR3 length is 12 residues. Trimming cost V 5 bases and J 10 bases, with 14 bases left between them. The DNA of the CDR3 is TGTGCCAGCAGTAAAGGGGGGAAAGGAGCTTTCTTT. The encoded protein is CASSKGGKGAFF.

The gene calls are TRBV12-3 or TRBV12-4 and TRBJ2-1; D call uncertain. The V end lost 5 bases, the J end lost 1 base, and 15 bases lay between the germline ends. The CDR3 is 16 amino acids. CDR3 loop: CASSRIISLSYNEQFF. The CDR3 DNA reads TGTGCCAGCAGTCGAATCATAAGCCTTTCCTACAATGAGCAGTTCTTC.

V gene TRBV4-3 combines with J gene TRBJ2-2, with 9 bases lining up with TRBD2. Germline lookup yields CDR1 LGHNA and CDR2 YSLEER. CDR3 length: 17 residues. V was clipped by 5 bases and J by 4 bases; unmatched bases: 11. Written as DNA, the CDR3 is TGCGCCAGCAGCTCCTATAGCGGGAGTGGTGGCACCGGGGAGCTGTTTTTT. Translation gives CASSSYSGSGGTGELFF.

This clonotype was seen at least ten times. V gene TRBV29-1 combines with J gene TRBJ2-3; 9 bases agree with TRBD2. The junction had 12 bases not matched to a gene; V was cut back by 1 base and J by 4 bases. This CDR3 is built from 17 residues. Germline CDR1 SQVTM, CDR2 ANQGSEA. The CDR3 DNA is TGCAGCGTTGAAGGAGGCGGGGGGGCGGCACCTCCAGATACGCAGTATTTT. Encoded protein: CSVEGGGGAAPPDTQYF.

This rearrangement joins TRBV6-2 or TRBV6-3 to TRBJ2-1; D is unresolved. The length of the CDR3 is 15 residues. V gave up 7 bases and J gave up 5 bases, with 18 bases separating them. Germline-derived CDR1 and CDR2 are MNHEY and SVGEGT. Written as DNA, the CDR3 is TGTGCCAGCACCTCCGTGGGCTCCGATAACAATGAGCAGTTCTTC. Its translation is CASTSVGSDNNEQFF.

This clonotype was observed a handful of times. The chain carries TRBV5-6 and TRBJ2-1, with 8 bases that match TRBD1. Per the germline V gene, CDR1 is SGHDT and CDR2 is YYEEEE. There are 15 residues in the CDR3. V trimming: 0 bases; J trimming: 6 bases; junction bases outside the gene matches: 5. CDR3 loop: CASSLVGTGSNEQFF. The CDR3 DNA reads as TGTGCCAGCAGCTTGGTAGGGACAGGATCCAATGAGCAGTTCTTC.

The rearrangement links TRBV10-3 to TRBJ2-2; D is unclear. The CDR3 totals 14 residues. Germline assignment: CDR1 ENHRY and CDR2 SYGVKD. Trimming took 6 bases from V and 3 from J, leaving 11 bases between them. The CDR3 loop is CAIRSPQDTGELFF. The CDR3 DNA reads TGTGCCATCAGGTCTCCCCAAGACACCGGGGAGCTGTTTTTT.

This clonotype was found many times. The chain has TRBV6-2 or TRBV6-3 and TRBJ1-1; no clear D gene. From germline, CDR1 is MNHEY and CDR2 SVGEGT. This CDR3 comprises 12 residues. V was shortened by 4 bases and J by 7 bases, with 10 bases between the two germline ends. The CDR3 bases are TGTGCCAGCAGTTCCCCGGGCAATGAAGCTTTCTTT. Amino acid sequence: CASSSPGNEAFF.

This clonotype was recorded a few times. V gene TRBV28 combines with J gene TRBJ2-7; D not certain. CDR1 is MDHEN, CDR2 SYDVKM, per germline. The CDR3 spans 16 residues. V was clipped by 2 bases and J by 2 bases, with 16 bases between them. CDR3 DNA sequence: TGTGCCAGCAGTTTAATCTCAGTAATCAGCGCCTACGAGCAGTACTTC. The encoded protein is CASSLISVISAYEQYF.

In regard to this clonotype: A much larger clonotype is one base distant, so this may be a read error. J is TRBJ2-3 and V is TRBV29-1; 8 nucleotides line up with TRBD2. CDR3 length: 15 residues. V was pared by 3 bases and J by 1 base, with 6 bases of the junction left unmatched. In germline, CDR1 is SQVTM, CDR2 ANQGSEA. CDR3 loop: CSVDWLAGGTDTQYF. The CDR3 DNA sequence: TGCAGCGTTGATTGGCTAGCGGGCGGCACAGATACGCAGTATTTT.

This rearrangement joins TRBV6-6 to TRBJ2-7, with no clear D. In germline, CDR1 is MNHNY, CDR2 SVGAGI (reference sequence). The ends were cut back, 6 bases at V and 5 bases at J, with 17 bases in the middle. This CDR3 contains 14 residues. CDR3 bases: TGTGCCAGCAGGAGTAGGGCTATTGGGGACGAGCAGTACTTC. Amino acid sequence: CASRSRAIGDEQYF.

This clonotype was recorded a few times. The gene calls are TRBV24-1 and TRBJ1-4; the match to TRBD1 covers 10 bases. Germline V gives CDR1 KGHDR, CDR2 SFDVKD. This CDR3 has 15 amino acids. With V trimmed by 11 bases and J by 8 bases, 13 bases remained unmatched. The CDR3 DNA is TGTGCCATGTCCGGGACAGGGGATAGAGGCGAAAAACTGTTTTTT. This gives the protein CAMSGTGDRGEKLFF.

The chain employs TRBV27 and TRBJ2-3, with D possibly matching TRBD1 (6 bases). The germline V and J ends were trimmed by 2 bases and 6 bases, with 18 bases remaining between them. The CDR3 loop spans 16 amino acids. Per germline, CDR1 MNHEY and CDR2 SMNVEV (reference sequence). CDR3 DNA sequence: TGTGCCAGCAGTTTAGGACAGTGGGGGACCATCGATACGCAGTATTTT. It yields the protein CASSLGQWGTIDTQYF.

This clonotype has a count of ten or more. The chain links TRBV5-1 to TRBJ1-4; TRBD1 aligns across 7 bases. CDR1 SGHRS and CDR2 YFSETQ come from the germline V gene. V trimming: 4 bases; J trimming: 5 bases; junction bases outside the gene matches: 8. The length of the CDR3 is 15 residues. The CDR3 is CASSTLGQSNEKLFF. The CDR3 DNA reads as TGCGCCAGCAGCACACTGGGACAGAGCAATGAAAAACTGTTTTTT.

This clonotype was recorded at least ten times. V and J are TRBV3-1 and TRBJ2-7, with TRBD1 matching over 9 bases. Trimming at V came to 0 bases and at J to 0 bases, leaving 12 bases not matched to a gene. The length of the CDR3 is 19 residues. Looked up from germline, CDR1 is LGHDT and CDR2 is YNNKEL (reference sequence). DNA for the CDR3: TGTGCCAGCAGCCAAGATAAGACCGGACAGGGGTTGGGCTCCTACGAGCAGTACTTC. Amino acids: CASSQDKTGQGLGSYEQYF.

This clonotype occurred many times. The V and J genes are TRBV27 and TRBJ1-5, with 7 nucleotides matching TRBD1. Germline V gene sequence: CDR1 MNHEY, CDR2 SMNVEV (reference sequence). This CDR3 is built from 13 residues. With 6 bases clipped from V and 4 bases from J, the junction kept 3 bases outside the gene matches. The CDR3, as DNA: TGTGCCAGCAGGCCGACAGGGAATCAGCCCCAGCATTTT. As protein: CASRPTGNQPQHF.

This clonotype has just a few counts. The J gene is TRBJ1-4, the V gene TRBV7-9; D gene uncertain. The CDR3 is made up of 15 amino acids. CDR1 and CDR2 (germline): SEHNR, FQNEAQ (reference sequence). The V end was cut by 5 bases, the J end by 0 bases, with 10 bases between. The CDR3 is CASSTGPTTNEKLFF. Here the CDR3 DNA reads TGTGCCAGCAGCACGGGCCCAACAACTAATGAAAAACTGTTTTTT.

The chain uses TRBV2 and TRBJ2-2, with 12 positions matching TRBD2. The trim removed 2 bases at V and 2 bases at J, leaving 12 bases unmatched. The CDR3 is 20 amino acids. Germline assignment: CDR1 SNHLY and CDR2 FYNNEI. The DNA of the CDR3 is TGTGCCAGCAGTGAAACAGTATCGGGACTAGCGGGCGACAACACCGGGGAGCTGTTTTTT. Protein sequence: CASSETVSGLAGDNTGELFF.

J is TRBJ2-1 and V is TRBV20-1, with 14 bases identical to TRBD2. In germline, CDR1 is DFQATT, CDR2 SNEGSKA (reference sequence). The V segment lost 6 bases and the J segment 5 bases; nucleotides outside the gene matches: 9. CDR3 length equals 16 residues. The CDR3 here is CSAPGLAGVRDNEQFF. CDR3 DNA sequence: TGCAGTGCCCCGGGACTAGCGGGAGTACGTGACAATGAGCAGTTCTTC.

This clonotype was seen only a few times. This rearrangement joins TRBV12-3 or TRBV12-4 to TRBJ1-4, with D maybe TRBD1 (6 bases). The CDR3 is 14 residues long. The V end lost 7 bases, the J end lost 4 bases, and 13 bases lay between the germline ends. The chain's CDR3 is CASTGGQGNEKLFF. CDR3 DNA: TGTGCCAGCACCGGGGGCCAGGGTAATGAAAAACTGTTTTTT.